The 23 T cell receptor beta chains below all came from one sample that was sequenced in a study of OX40 agonist ivuxolimab in advanced cancers. Libraries came from the immunoSEQ multiplex PCR assay. TCRdb obtained this table from immuneACCESS and retained in-frame rearrangements with V and J assigned. These tables miss some clones; where compared with another copy, unresolved V genes account for less than half of the shortfall, and the remainder is unexplained. The sample profile shows 50,000 to 65,000 clones; approximately 89% of them were found once. The ten largest clones capture 18% of the sample. This sample comprised CD4+ or CD8+ T cells sorted from blood, obtained in a trial of the OX40 agonist ivuxolimab. These TCRs come from an adult with an advanced solid tumor such as melanoma, head and neck, liver or kidney cancer.

The chain employs TRBV11-2 and TRBJ1-4, with D tentatively TRBD1 (5 bases). The CDR3 is 16 amino acids. V gave up 4 bases and J gave up 13 bases, with 25 bases separating them. Germline assignment: CDR1 SGHAT and CDR2 FQNNGV. CDR3 nucleotides: TGTGCCAGCAGCTACCTGCTGGACACGGGATCGGGTGGACTGTTTTTT. Its protein product is CASSYLLDTGSGGLFF. Supplemented by reference TRBV11-2 and TRBJ1-4, the full variable domain reads EAGVAQSPRYKIIEKRQSVAFWCNPISGHATLYWYQQILGQGPKLLIQFQNNGVVDDSQLPKDRFSAERLKGVDSTLKIQPAKLEDSAVYLCASSYLLDTGSGGLFFGSGTQLSVL.

The rearrangement joins TRBV13 to TRBJ1-1, with D possibly TRBD1 on 5 matching bases. Per the germline V gene, CDR1 is PRHDT and CDR2 is FYEKMQ (reference sequence). V lost 5 bases, J lost 4 bases, and 8 bases lay in between. This CDR3 is 12 amino acids long. CDR3 nucleotides: TGTGCCAGCAGCCGCGGGGGCACTGAAGCTTTCTTT. Residues: CASSRGGTEAFF.

The V call is TRBV4-3, the J call TRBJ1-5; D is undetermined. The germline gives CDR1 LGHNA, CDR2 YSLEER. Trimming removed 0 bases from V and 4 bases from J, with 4 bases in between. This CDR3 is 13 amino acids long. The CDR3 region is CASSQERNQPQHF. The CDR3 DNA reads as TGCGCCAGCAGCCAAGAAAGAAATCAGCCCCAGCATTTT.

The chain employs TRBV7-2 and TRBJ2-5; 7 bases map to TRBD1. CDR1 is SGHTA and CDR2 is FQGNSA in the germline V gene. Trimming took 3 bases from V and 1 from J; bases not matched to a gene: 11. The CDR3 contains 17 residues. CDR3 in amino acids: CASSFDRALPRQETQYF. Written as DNA, the CDR3 is TGTGCCAGCAGCTTCGACAGGGCACTACCTCGCCAAGAGACCCAGTACTTC.

The chain carries TRBV27 and TRBJ1-1; D is unclear. CDR1 and CDR2 from the germline V gene are MNHEY and SMNVEV (reference sequence). V was clipped by 5 bases and J by 0 bases, with 10 bases between them. This CDR3 spans 14 amino acids. The CDR3 reads CASSEGRVNTEAFF. CDR3 sequence (DNA): TGTGCCAGCAGTGAGGGTCGAGTGAACACTGAAGCTTTCTTT.

This clone came up a few times. In the same sample, other DNA sequences code for this CDR3. This sequence joins TRBV19 and TRBJ1-5; D remains unclear. The CDR3 contains 14 residues. V shed 3 bases and J shed 3 bases, with 9 bases lying between them. From germline, CDR1 is LNHDA and CDR2 SQIVND (reference sequence). The CDR3 coding sequence is TGTGCCAGTAGTATGTATCGGGACAATCAGCCCCAGCATTTT. As protein: CASSMYRDNQPQHF.

This chain links TRBV5-1 with TRBJ2-5, with a weak D call TRBD1 (6 bases). The germline gives CDR1 SGHRS, CDR2 YFSETQ. CDR3 size: 18 residues. Trimming took off 0 bases at V and 5 bases at J, with 23 bases between the two ends. The CDR3 region has the DNA TGCGCCAGCAGCTTGGGGCTGGGGGCCTACTCCAGCGAGGAGACCCAGTACTTC. Amino acids: CASSLGLGAYSSEETQYF. The whole variable domain, filled in from reference TRBV5-1 and TRBJ2-5, reads KAGVTQTPRYLIKTRGQQVTLSCSPISGHRSVSWYQQTPGQGLQFLFEYFSETQRNKGNFPGRFSGRQFSNSRSEMNVSTLELGDSALYLCASSLGLGAYSSEETQYFGPGTRLLVL.

The chain uses TRBV7-9 and TRBJ2-1; TRBD2 aligns across 10 bases. The CDR3 totals 16 residues. Germline-derived CDR1 and CDR2 are SEHNR and FQNEAQ (reference sequence). Losses at the gene ends were 3 bases for V and 7 bases for J; bases not matched to a gene: 9. CDR3 in amino acids: CASSFLAGEFGNEQFF. CDR3 coding DNA: TGTGCCAGCAGCTTCCTAGCGGGAGAGTTTGGGAATGAGCAGTTCTTC.

This clone turned up a few times. J is TRBJ2-7 and V is TRBV2, with unresolved D. In germline, CDR1 is SNHLY, CDR2 FYNNEI. V was shortened by 0 bases and J by 0 bases, with 6 bases between the two germline ends. The CDR3 runs 14 residues. The CDR3 is CASSEAVSSYEQYF. CDR3 nucleotide sequence: TGTGCCAGCAGTGAAGCGGTCAGCTCCTACGAGCAGTACTTC.

The chain has TRBV6-4 and TRBJ2-2, with D possibly TRBD2 on 5 matching bases. Germline V gene sequence: CDR1 MRHNA, CDR2 SNTAGT. CDR3 length equals 15 residues. Deletions cut 3 bases from V and 0 bases from J, with 8 bases between. The chain's CDR3 is CASSDPGTNTGELFF. The DNA for the CDR3 is TGTGCCAGCAGTGATCCCGGGACGAACACCGGGGAGCTGTTTTTT.

V is TRBV2 and J is TRBJ2-2; perhaps D is TRBD1 or TRBD2 (5 bases each). Germline V gene sequence: CDR1 SNHLY, CDR2 FYNNEI. This CDR3 comprises 12 residues. Between the trimmed V and J ends, which lost 11 bases and 1 base, there was a span of 8 bases. The CDR3 protein is CAGDLNTGELFF. CDR3 DNA: TGTGCCGGGGACCTGAACACCGGGGAGCTGTTTTTT. The full variable domain, in which reference TRBV2 and TRBJ2-2 provide the parts outside the CDR3, is EPEVTQTPSHQVTQMGQEVILRCVPISNHLYFYWYRQILGQKVEFLVSFYNNEISEKSEIFDDQFSVERPDGSNFTLKIRSTKLEDSAMYFCAGDLNTGELFFGEGSRLTVL.

The CDR3 reads CASSPTGPNEQFF. CDR3 nucleotide sequence: TGTGCCAGCAGTCCCACAGGACCCAATGAGCAGTTCTTC. The chain joins TRBV7-3 to TRBJ2-1, with D possibly being TRBD1 (5 bases). The CDR3 consists of 13 residues. V lost 6 bases, J lost 6 bases, and 12 bases lay in between. Germline V gene lookup returns CDR1 SGHTA and CDR2 FQGTGA.

The rearrangement links TRBV14 to TRBJ2-5; D unresolved. V dropped 5 bases and J dropped 4 bases, with 17 bases sitting between them. The CDR3 is 15 residues long. CDR1 SGHDN and CDR2 FVKESK come from the germline V gene. As DNA, the CDR3 is TGTGCCAGCAGCTCCCGGACGCGGCCCATAGAGACCCAGTACTTC. Protein: CASSSRTRPIETQYF.

The gene calls are TRBV10-3 and TRBJ1-1; no clear D. The CDR3 extends over 13 amino acids. In germline, CDR1 is ENHRY, CDR2 SYGVKD. V shed 5 bases and J shed 0 bases, with 7 bases lying between them. This chain's CDR3 is CAISRVLNTEAFF. The CDR3 DNA sequence: TGTGCCATCAGTCGAGTGCTGAACACTGAAGCTTTCTTT.

The V call is TRBV29-1, the J call TRBJ2-5, with TRBD2 matching over 10 bases. CDR1 and CDR2 from the germline V gene are SQVTM and ANQGSEA. The CDR3 length is 14 residues. V lost 7 bases and J lost 2; bases outside the gene matches: 7. The CDR3 sequence: CSALGLAYQETQYF. In DNA, the CDR3 is TGCAGCGCCCTGGGACTAGCGTATCAAGAGACCCAGTACTTC. Full variable domain (rest looked up from reference TRBV29-1 and TRBJ2-5): SAVISQKPSRDICQRGTSLTIQCQVDSQVTMMFWYRQQPGQSLTLIATANQGSEATYESGFVIDKFPISRPNLTFSTLTVSNMSPEDSSIYLCSALGLAYQETQYFGPGTRLLVL.

In its sample, this clone was seen once. The chain couples TRBV28 to TRBJ2-7; 10 bases align to TRBD2. CDR3 size: 16 residues. V lost 5 bases and J lost 6; bases outside the gene matches: 13. From germline, CDR1 is MDHEN and CDR2 SYDVKM. CDR3 sequence: CASSPTPSGSRCEQYF. CDR3 sequence (DNA): TGTGCCAGCAGTCCAACTCCTAGCGGGAGCCGCTGCGAGCAGTACTTC.

This chain joins TRBV7-3 and TRBJ2-3; 10 bases are shared with TRBD2. Per germline, CDR1 SGHTA and CDR2 FQGTGA. This CDR3 has 15 residues. With V trimmed by 4 bases and J by 3 bases, 4 bases remained unmatched. The CDR3 DNA sequence: TGTGCCAGCAGCTCATTAGCGGGAGGAACAGATACGCAGTATTTT. This encodes CASSSLAGGTDTQYF. Full variable domain (missing parts from reference TRBV7-3 and TRBJ2-3): GAGVSQTPSNKVTEKGKYVELRCDPISGHTALYWYRQSLGQGPEFLIYFQGTGAADDSGLPNDRFFAVRPEGSVSTLKIQRTERGDSAVYLCASSSLAGGTDTQYFGPGTRLTVL.

This chain joins TRBV25-1 and TRBJ2-5; TRBD1 matches at 8 bases. The germline gives CDR1 MGHDK, CDR2 SYGVNS. V shed 0 bases, J shed 1 base, and the junction held 7 bases outside the gene matches. This CDR3 contains 17 residues. The CDR3 DNA reads as TGTGCCAGCAGTGAATACTCTACAGGGGGGCCCCAAGAGACCCAGTACTTC. It yields the protein CASSEYSTGGPQETQYF.

This chain uses TRBV7-3 with TRBJ2-1, with TRBD2 matching over 9 bases. The length of the CDR3 is 17 residues. The ends lost 1 base at V and 2 bases at J; junction bases unmatched: 6. The germline V gene has CDR1 SGHTA and CDR2 FQGTGA. The CDR3: CASSLIGLAGTYNEQFF. CDR3 nucleotides: TGTGCCAGCAGCTTAATAGGTCTAGCGGGAACCTACAATGAGCAGTTCTTC.

This clone was counted once. The chain employs TRBV4-3 and TRBJ2-2; 13 bases are shared with TRBD2. The germline CDR1 and CDR2 sequences are LGHNA and YSLEER. Trimming took 2 bases from V and 4 from J; bases not matched to a gene: 1. CDR3 length: 16 amino acids. Here the CDR3 DNA reads TGCGCCAGCAGCCAATGGACTAGCGGGGGCACCGGGGAGCTGTTTTTT. Residues: CASSQWTSGGTGELFF.

The chain is built from TRBV13 and TRBJ2-7; D possibly uses TRBD1 or TRBD2 (5 bases each). This CDR3 region has 14 residues. The V end lost 1 base, the J end lost 4 bases, and 11 bases lay between the germline ends. Germline values: CDR1 PRHDT, CDR2 FYEKMQ (reference sequence). This CDR3 is CASSLDVGAYEQYF. CDR3 in DNA: TGTGCCAGCAGCTTAGATGTCGGGGCTTACGAGCAGTACTTC.

The CDR3 is CASSVGDSGNTIYF. CDR3 DNA sequence: TGTGCCAGCAGCGTAGGCGACTCTGGAAACACCATATATTTT. This chain uses TRBV9 with TRBJ1-3; D gene uncertain. Trimming left V 0 bases short and J 0 bases short, with 4 bases between. Germline V CDR1 and CDR2: SGDLS, YYNGEE. The CDR3 sequence is 14 residues long.

CDR3 amino acids: CASSPVWSLEQYF. The CDR3 DNA follows: TGTGCCAGCAGCCCCGTCTGGAGCCTGGAGCAGTACTTC. The gene calls are TRBV7-9 and TRBJ2-7, with D unclear. Deletions cut 5 bases from V and 7 bases from J, with 15 bases between. The CDR3 spans 13 residues. The germline V gene has CDR1 SEHNR and CDR2 FQNEAQ (reference sequence).